Here is one T cell receptor (beta chain) with its context. This clonotype was picked up many times. Which antigen it targets is not known. One base away there is no much larger clone; base qualities are not given. Libraries were prepared through single-cell sequencing. The data were produced on an Illumina NovaSeq 6000. The BD Rhapsody Targeted mRNA and AbSeq Reagent Kit was used in a microwell format for cell capture and library preparation. Libraries covered TCR, sample tags, AbSeq, and targeted mRNA from the Human T-Cell Expression Panel plus custom TOX and TOX2 primers. An Illumina NovaSeq was used to sequence the libraries. The published analysis was carried out like this. The analysis covered about 9,800 cells in total, of which approximately 7,100 were CD8 T cells and 4494 were CD8 T cells with an identifiable TCR CDR3. Raw data were processed with the BD Rhapsody Targeted Analysis Pipeline with V(D)J processing on the Seven Bridges Genomics platform. SeqGeq 1.6.0 was used for quality control, Sample Tag demultiplexing with Lex-BDSMK, clone identification with VDJ Explorer, and Seurat clustering. Clones comprising <1% of CD8 T cells were considered non-expanded; clones comprising >2.5% of the sample were considered clonal expansions. TCRdb itself trimmed the public reads at Q25 with fastp, ran MiXCR and retained productive beta chains. Every CDR3 protein is listed once, alongside the most common genes and DNA of its rows. In this record, the V and J calls reflect TCRdb's handling and not the investigators' own analysis. The sample includes 20,000 or so distinct CDR3 sequences, with approximately 34% observed a single time. Clones ranked in the top ten supply 20% to 30% of the sample.

The time point label here, explained by the study, means: five sample-tagged time points from pre-transplant (day -1) to day 368 post-transplant, pooled. After thawing, PBMC were stimulated with a CMV IE-1 overlapping peptide library for 12 to 13 hours, with no transport inhibitors added. After being thawed and rested overnight, the cells were stimulated in R10 medium along with CD28/CD49d costimulation. The IE-1 peptide library was composed of 15-amino-acid peptides with overlaps of 11 amino acids. Samples from each time point were barcoded using BD Single-Cell Multiplexing Kit Sample Tags, then pooled and stained with oligo-conjugated anti-CD45RA and sorting antibodies. A BD FACSAria III was used to sort CMV-responsive CD8+CD137+ and CD4+CD154+ T cells at 4-way purity. Blood samples were drawn into EDTA vacutainers and processed by Ficoll gradient within 1-24 hours. The data stem from a study of immune aging and cytomegalovirus after organ transplant (dated by TCRdb to about 2021). With respect to the entire study: All transplant recipients received three-drug immunosuppression with prednisone, tacrolimus, and mycophenolate.

What the research found in general, with its limitations: Aged-phenotype cells increased post-transplant regardless of clone size, earlier in large clones (days 200-264) than small clones, following viremia. Because CD57 was not measured in the sequencing data, a conservative gene-based aging definition was used instead. Large clones contained a bigger proportion of TEMRA cells, and over time the seven largest clones (fewer than 2,000 cells) picked up aged and TEMRA cells and lost TCM cells.

From a lookup of the germline V gene (reference sequence), CDR1 and CDR2 are LGHDT and YNNKEL. Spanning cysteine to phenylalanine, the CDR3 consists of 15 amino acids. Solely the CDR3 DNA is kept, with 45 bases framed from the first base. Relative to germline, V is 1 base shorter and J is 8 bases shorter, with 17 bases between their ends. The chain couples TRBV3-1 to TRBJ1-2, with TRBD1 as a weak D call on 6 bases. The receptor comes from a female donor who had a heart transplant and CMV viremia. The specimen was CMV peptide-activated CD4+ and CD8+ T cells sorted from blood, collected at five time points, pooled. Per the publication, the cell subset or site label means: sorted CD8+CD137+ and CD4+CD154+ T cells after 12 to 13 h CMV IE-1 peptide stimulation. The bases read TGTGCCAGCAGCCAAGGACCGATCGACAGGCGGGGCTACACCTTC. Its translation reads: CASSQGPIDRRGYTF.